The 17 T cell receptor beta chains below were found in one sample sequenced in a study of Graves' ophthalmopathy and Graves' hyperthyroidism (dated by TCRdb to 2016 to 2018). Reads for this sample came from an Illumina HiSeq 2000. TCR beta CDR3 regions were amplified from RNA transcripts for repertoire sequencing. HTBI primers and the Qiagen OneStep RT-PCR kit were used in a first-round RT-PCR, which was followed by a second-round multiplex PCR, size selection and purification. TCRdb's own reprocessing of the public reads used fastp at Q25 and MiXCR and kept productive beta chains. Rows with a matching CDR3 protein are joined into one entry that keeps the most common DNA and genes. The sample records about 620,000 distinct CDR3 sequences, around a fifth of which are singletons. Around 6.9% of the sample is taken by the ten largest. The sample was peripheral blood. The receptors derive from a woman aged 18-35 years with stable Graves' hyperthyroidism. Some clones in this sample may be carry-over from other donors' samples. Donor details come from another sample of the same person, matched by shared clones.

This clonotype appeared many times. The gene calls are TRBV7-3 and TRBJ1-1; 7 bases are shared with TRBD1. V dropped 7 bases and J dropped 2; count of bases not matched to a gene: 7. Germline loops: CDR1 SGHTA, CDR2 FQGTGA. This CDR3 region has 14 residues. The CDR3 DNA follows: TGTGCCAGCACCCCCAGGGGGTCTAACACTGAAGCTTTCTTT. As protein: CASTPRGSNTEAFF.

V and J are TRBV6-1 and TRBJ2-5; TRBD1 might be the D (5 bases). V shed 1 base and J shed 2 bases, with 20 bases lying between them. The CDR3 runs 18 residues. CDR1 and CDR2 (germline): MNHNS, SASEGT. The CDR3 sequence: CASSEEVARAVSQETQYF. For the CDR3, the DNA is TGTGCCAGCAGTGAAGAGGTCGCCAGGGCGGTGAGTCAAGAGACCCAGTACTTC.

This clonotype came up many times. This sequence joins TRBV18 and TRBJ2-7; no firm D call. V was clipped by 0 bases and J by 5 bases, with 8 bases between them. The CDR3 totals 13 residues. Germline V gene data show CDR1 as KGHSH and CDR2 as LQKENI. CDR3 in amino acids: CASSPPYSDEQYF. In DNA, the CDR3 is TGTGCCAGCTCACCACCGTACAGTGACGAGCAGTACTTC.

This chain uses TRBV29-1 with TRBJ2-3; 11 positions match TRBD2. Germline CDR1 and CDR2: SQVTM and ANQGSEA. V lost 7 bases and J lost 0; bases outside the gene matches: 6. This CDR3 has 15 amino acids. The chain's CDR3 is CSATLAGGSTDTQYF. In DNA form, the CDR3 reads TGCAGCGCCACCCTAGCGGGGGGTAGCACAGATACGCAGTATTTT.

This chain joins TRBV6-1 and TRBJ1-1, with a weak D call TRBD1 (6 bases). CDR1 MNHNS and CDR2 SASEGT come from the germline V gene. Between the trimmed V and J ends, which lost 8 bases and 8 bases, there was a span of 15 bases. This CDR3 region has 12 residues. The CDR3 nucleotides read TGTGCCAGCGGGAGTTACAGGGCCGAAGCTTTCTTT. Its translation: CASGSYRAEAFF.

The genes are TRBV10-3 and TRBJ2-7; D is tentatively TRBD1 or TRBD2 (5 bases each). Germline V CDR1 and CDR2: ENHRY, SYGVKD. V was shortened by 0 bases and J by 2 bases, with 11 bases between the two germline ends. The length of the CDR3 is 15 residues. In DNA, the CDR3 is TGTGCCATCAGTGAGTCGGGACGGGTGACCTACGAGCAGTACTTC. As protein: CAISESGRVTYEQYF.

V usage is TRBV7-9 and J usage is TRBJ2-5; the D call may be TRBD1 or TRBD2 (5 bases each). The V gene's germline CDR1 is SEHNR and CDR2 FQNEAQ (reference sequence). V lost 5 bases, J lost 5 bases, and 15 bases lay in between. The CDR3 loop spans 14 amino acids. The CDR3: CASSVSGRVETQYF. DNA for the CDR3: TGTGCCAGCAGCGTAAGCGGCAGGGTGGAGACCCAGTACTTC.

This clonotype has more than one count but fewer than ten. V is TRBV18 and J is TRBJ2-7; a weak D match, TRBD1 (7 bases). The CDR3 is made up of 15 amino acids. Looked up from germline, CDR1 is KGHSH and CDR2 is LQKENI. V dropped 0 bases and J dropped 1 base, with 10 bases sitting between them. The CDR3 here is CASSPPGGQSYEQYF. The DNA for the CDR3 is TGTGCCAGCTCACCACCGGGGGGACAGTCCTACGAGCAGTACTTC.

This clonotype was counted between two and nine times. CDR3 residues: CASRDTEGYGYTF. The CDR3 nucleotides are TGTGCCAGCAGGGATACGGAAGGCTATGGCTACACCTTC. V usage is TRBV6-1 and J usage is TRBJ1-2; D not resolved. V shed 6 bases and J shed 4 bases, with 12 bases lying between them. Germline V lookup: CDR1 MNHNS, CDR2 SASEGT. CDR3 length equals 13 residues.

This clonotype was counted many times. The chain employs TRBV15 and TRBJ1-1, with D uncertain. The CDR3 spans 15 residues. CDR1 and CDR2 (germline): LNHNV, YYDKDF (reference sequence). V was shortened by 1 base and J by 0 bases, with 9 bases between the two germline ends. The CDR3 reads CATSRGGPMNTEAFF. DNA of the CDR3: TGTGCCACCAGCAGAGGTGGACCCATGAACACTGAAGCTTTCTTT. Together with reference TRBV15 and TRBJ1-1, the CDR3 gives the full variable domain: DAMVIQNPRYQVTQFGKPVTLSCSQTLNHNVMYWYQQKSSQAPKLLFHYYDKDFNNEADTPDNFQSRRPNTSFCFLDIRSPGLGDTAMYLCATSRGGPMNTEAFFGQGTRLTVV.

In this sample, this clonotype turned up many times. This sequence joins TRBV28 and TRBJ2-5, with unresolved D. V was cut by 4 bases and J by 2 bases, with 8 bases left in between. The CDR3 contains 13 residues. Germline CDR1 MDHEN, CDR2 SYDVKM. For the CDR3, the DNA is TGTGCCAGCAGTTCGACTTATCAAGAGACCCAGTACTTC. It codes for CASSSTYQETQYF.

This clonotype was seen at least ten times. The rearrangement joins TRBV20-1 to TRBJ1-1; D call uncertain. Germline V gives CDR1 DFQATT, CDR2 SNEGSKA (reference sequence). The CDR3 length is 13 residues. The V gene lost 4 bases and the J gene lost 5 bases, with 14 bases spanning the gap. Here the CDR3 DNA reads TGCAGTGCTAATGGAGGGATGGGGACTGAAGCTTTCTTT. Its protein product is CSANGGMGTEAFF.

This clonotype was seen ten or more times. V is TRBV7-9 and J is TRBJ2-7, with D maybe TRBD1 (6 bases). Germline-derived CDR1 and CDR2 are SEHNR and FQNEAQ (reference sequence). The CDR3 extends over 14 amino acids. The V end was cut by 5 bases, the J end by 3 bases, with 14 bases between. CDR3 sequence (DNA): TGTGCCAGCAGCGATGGACAGCTAATCTACGAGCAGTACTTC. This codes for CASSDGQLIYEQYF.

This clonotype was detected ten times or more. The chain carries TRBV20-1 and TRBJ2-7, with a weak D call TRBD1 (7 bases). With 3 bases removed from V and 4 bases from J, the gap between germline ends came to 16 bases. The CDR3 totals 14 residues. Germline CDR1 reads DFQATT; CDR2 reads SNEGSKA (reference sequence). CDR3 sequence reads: CSASPEQGTYEQYF. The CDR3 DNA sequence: TGCAGTGCTAGTCCGGAACAGGGGACTTACGAGCAGTACTTC.

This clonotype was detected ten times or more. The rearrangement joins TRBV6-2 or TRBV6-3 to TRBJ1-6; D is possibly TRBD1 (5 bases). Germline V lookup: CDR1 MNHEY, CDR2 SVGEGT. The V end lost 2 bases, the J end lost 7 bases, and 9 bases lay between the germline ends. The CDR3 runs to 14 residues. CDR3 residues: CASSYDSANSPLHF. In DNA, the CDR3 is TGTGCCAGCAGTTACGACAGCGCGAATTCACCCCTCCACTTT.

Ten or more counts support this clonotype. DNA for the CDR3: TGTGCCAGCAGTTACGCTCCCGGGGAGCTGGGCCAGTACTTC. Its translation: CASSYAPGELGQYF. The rearrangement uses TRBV6-5 and TRBJ2-5, with D maybe TRBD2 (5 bases). Trimming cost V 2 bases and J 10 bases, with 17 bases left between them. The germline V gene encodes CDR1 MNHEY and CDR2 SVGAGI. CDR3 length equals 14 residues.

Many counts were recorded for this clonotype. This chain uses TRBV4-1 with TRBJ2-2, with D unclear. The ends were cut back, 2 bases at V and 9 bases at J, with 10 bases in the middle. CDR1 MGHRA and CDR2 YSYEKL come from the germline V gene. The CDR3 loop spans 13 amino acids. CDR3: CASSQPASRELFF. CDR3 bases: TGCGCCAGCAGCCAACCCGCTTCGAGGGAGCTGTTTTTT.